These 28 T cell receptor beta chains were sequenced from one sample in a study of T cell responses to AZD1222 COVID-19 vaccine. The method was immunoSEQ multiplex PCR; TCRdb's version includes in-frame clones alone and lacks a portion of them. The table has 85,000 to 100,000 clones, approximately 92% seen once. Sequences were derived from peripheral blood, sampled on day 0 of AZD1222 vaccination. The receptors originated from an adult in good health.

In its sample, this clone was seen once. The chain carries TRBV3-1 (or the pseudogene TRBV3-2) and TRBJ1-1; D unresolved. Trimming took off 0 bases at V and 10 bases at J, with 9 bases between the two ends. Germline CDR1 and CDR2: LGHDT and YNNKEL (reference sequence). This CDR3 has 12 residues. CDR3 protein: CASSQEYRGAFF. The CDR3 DNA sequence: TGTGCCAGCAGCCAAGAGTATCGCGGAGCTTTCTTT.

J is TRBJ1-1 and V is TRBV3-1 (or the pseudogene TRBV3-2); no clear D. CDR1 is LGHDT and CDR2 is YNNKEL in the germline V gene (reference sequence). Trimming removed 4 bases from V and 2 bases from J, with 14 bases in between. There are 15 residues in the CDR3. The chain's CDR3 is CASSPYGQSNTEAFF. The DNA for the CDR3 is TGTGCCAGCAGCCCCTATGGGCAGAGCAACACTGAAGCTTTCTTT.

The chain uses TRBV2 and TRBJ2-5, with D possibly being TRBD1 (5 bases). CDR1 is SNHLY and CDR2 is FYNNEI in the germline V gene. V was cut by 9 bases and J by 3 bases, with 11 bases left in between. This CDR3 is built from 12 residues. DNA for the CDR3: TGTGCCAGTCAGGGTAGGGAAGAGACCCAGTACTTC. Amino acid sequence: CASQGREETQYF.

The rearrangement uses TRBV28 and TRBJ1-2; no reliable D call. Germline values: CDR1 MDHEN, CDR2 SYDVKM. Trimming removed 7 bases from V and 1 base from J, with 16 bases in between. CDR3 length equals 15 residues. The chain's CDR3 is CASTPSPLDNYGYTF. The DNA of the CDR3 is TGTGCCAGCACCCCTAGCCCTCTAGATAACTATGGCTACACCTTC.

The rearrangement joins TRBV27 to TRBJ2-7, with D possibly being TRBD2 (5 bases). This CDR3 comprises 13 residues. The germline CDR1 and CDR2 sequences are MNHEY and SMNVEV (reference sequence). The V end lost 2 bases, the J end lost 5 bases, and 10 bases lay between the germline ends. The CDR3: CASSLGLANEQYF. Here the CDR3 DNA reads TGTGCCAGCAGTTTAGGGCTAGCCAACGAGCAGTACTTC.

CDR3 amino acids: CASSQASGNLPLHF. The CDR3, as DNA: TGCGCCAGCAGCCAAGCCAGCGGGAATCTACCCCTCCACTTT. The chain carries TRBV4-1 and TRBJ1-6; D unclear. The CDR3 spans 14 residues. CDR1 and CDR2 from the germline V gene are MGHRA and YSYEKL. The V and J ends lost 1 base and 12 bases respectively, with 13 bases between them.

V usage is TRBV5-6 and J usage is TRBJ1-5; no definite D call. The CDR3 is 13 amino acids. Germline lookup yields CDR1 SGHDT and CDR2 YYEEEE. V was clipped by 7 bases and J by 7 bases, with 15 bases between them. The CDR3 is CASSRDVGQPQHF. DNA for the CDR3: TGTGCCAGCTCCCGAGATGTTGGCCAGCCCCAGCATTTT.

This chain uses TRBV9 with TRBJ2-2, with 8 positions matching TRBD2. Germline assignment: CDR1 SGDLS and CDR2 YYNGEE. V lost 8 bases to trimming and J lost 3 bases; unmatched junction nucleotides: 6. The CDR3 sequence is 14 residues long. In DNA, the CDR3 is TGTGCCAGTAGCCGGGGGGGGCACACCGGGGAGCTGTTTTTT. Translated, it gives CASSRGGHTGELFF. Combining the CDR3 with reference TRBV9 and TRBJ2-2 gives the whole variable domain DSGVTQTPKHLITATGQRVTLRCSPRSGDLSVYWYQQSLDQGLQFLIQYYNGEERAKGNILERFSAQQFPDLHSELNLSSLELGDSALYFCASSRGGHTGELFFGEGSRLTVL.

The gene calls are TRBV11-3 and TRBJ2-2; unclear D gene. This CDR3 has 15 residues. Between the trimmed V and J ends, which lost 0 bases and 2 bases, there was a span of 7 bases. The germline gives CDR1 SGHNT, CDR2 YENEEA. CDR3 loop: CASSLEMENTGELFF. Here the CDR3 DNA reads TGTGCCAGCAGCTTAGAAATGGAAAACACCGGGGAGCTGTTTTTT. Full variable domain (missing parts from reference TRBV11-3 and TRBJ2-2): EAGVVQSPRYKIIEKKQPVAFWCNPISGHNTLYWYLQNLGQGPELLIRYENEEAVDDSQLPKDRFSAERLKGVDSTLKIQPAELGDSAVYLCASSLEMENTGELFFGEGSRLTVL.

The gene calls are TRBV4-1 and TRBJ1-5; D remains unclear. CDR3 length equals 14 residues. Germline lookup yields CDR1 MGHRA and CDR2 YSYEKL. Trimming left V 1 base short and J 9 bases short, with 13 bases between. The CDR3 sequence: CASSQGSGTGPQHF. The CDR3 region has the DNA TGCGCCAGCAGCCAAGGTTCCGGAACGGGGCCCCAGCATTTT.

The V and J genes are TRBV6-1 and TRBJ2-7; D is unresolved. CDR3 length equals 12 residues. Per the germline V gene, CDR1 is MNHNS and CDR2 is SASEGT. V was pared by 2 bases and J by 5 bases, with 7 bases between. CDR3 residues: CASSEFIHEQYF. In DNA, the CDR3 is TGTGCCAGCAGTGAATTCATCCACGAGCAGTACTTC.

This sequence joins TRBV7-2 and TRBJ1-6; D gene unclear. Germline values: CDR1 SGHTA, CDR2 FQGNSA. Between the trimmed V and J ends, which lost 5 bases and 3 bases, there was a span of 20 bases. This CDR3 spans 18 amino acids. The CDR3 region is CASSPPRAVDHYNSPLHF. CDR3 nucleotides: TGTGCCAGCAGCCCCCCGCGGGCGGTCGATCACTATAATTCACCCCTCCACTTT.

This clone was observed a few times. The gene calls are TRBV12-5 and TRBJ2-7; D gene ambiguous. CDR3 size: 9 residues. Germline CDR1 is LGHNT and CDR2 is FRNRAP. V lost 8 bases and J 7 bases, leaving 6 bases between the germline ends. The CDR3: CASSWEQYF. CDR3 nucleotide sequence: TGTGCTAGTTCCTGGGAGCAGTACTTC.

The rearrangement uses TRBV7-9 and TRBJ1-1; D gene ambiguous. Trimming stripped 5 bases from V and 1 base from J, with 8 bases between. This CDR3 contains 13 residues. Germline V lookup: CDR1 SEHNR, CDR2 FQNEAQ (reference sequence). In DNA, the CDR3 is TGTGCCAGCAGCAACCGCGGGAACACTGAAGCTTTCTTT. Translated: CASSNRGNTEAFF. Supplemented by reference TRBV7-9 and TRBJ1-1, the full variable domain reads DTGVSQNPRHKITKRGQNVTFRCDPISEHNRLYWYRQTLGQGPEFLTYFQNEAQLEKSRLLSDRFSAERPKGSFSTLEIQRTEQGDSAMYLCASSNRGNTEAFFGQGTRLTVV.

The chain couples TRBV7-6 to TRBJ1-4; D is ambiguous. Deletions cut 5 bases from V and 3 bases from J, with 19 bases between. This CDR3 comprises 17 residues. Germline CDR1 and CDR2: SGHVS and FNYEAQ. Here the CDR3 DNA reads TGTGCCAGCAGCCTGTCCCCATTGGTCGGGGCTAATGAAAAACTGTTTTTT. Amino acids: CASSLSPLVGANEKLFF.

V and J are TRBV18 and TRBJ1-2; D not resolved. CDR3 size: 14 residues. From germline, CDR1 is KGHSH and CDR2 LQKENI. Trimming cost V 10 bases and J 4 bases, with 19 bases left between them. The CDR3 loop reads CATSDAVAGYGYTF. The DNA of the CDR3 is TGTGCCACCTCCGATGCGGTGGCGGGCTATGGCTACACCTTC.

This chain joins TRBV25-1 and TRBJ2-7; 8 positions agree with TRBD2. Germline V gene sequence: CDR1 MGHDK, CDR2 SYGVNS. V shed 0 bases, J shed 4 bases, and the junction held 8 bases outside the gene matches. The CDR3 length is 16 residues. CDR3 coding DNA: TGTGCCAGCAGTGAATATGCGGGGGGCCAAATTTACGAGCAGTACTTC. It yields the protein CASSEYAGGQIYEQYF.

The chain employs TRBV7-8 and TRBJ2-7; D remains unclear. Between the trimmed V and J ends, which lost 5 bases and 6 bases, there was a span of 8 bases. The length of the CDR3 is 11 residues. Germline assignment: CDR1 SGHVS and CDR2 FQNEAQ. The CDR3 DNA reads TGTGCCAGCAGCCCCACCTCCGAGCAGTACTTC. Its protein product is CASSPTSEQYF.

The chain carries TRBV7-9 and TRBJ2-7; weak D call: TRBD2 (5 bases). V dropped 5 bases and J dropped 2 bases, with 19 bases sitting between them. Per germline, CDR1 SEHNR and CDR2 FQNEAQ (reference sequence). The CDR3 length is 16 residues. For the CDR3, the DNA is TGTGCCAGCAGCCCCTTGGGGAGAGTTAATCCCTACGAGCAGTACTTC. Translation: CASSPLGRVNPYEQYF. The complete variable domain, with remaining parts taken from reference TRBV7-9 and TRBJ2-7, reads DTGVSQNPRHKITKRGQNVTFRCDPISEHNRLYWYRQTLGQGPEFLTYFQNEAQLEKSRLLSDRFSAERPKGSFSTLEIQRTEQGDSAMYLCASSPLGRVNPYEQYFGPGTRLTVT.

The J gene is TRBJ1-5, the V gene TRBV3-1 (or the pseudogene TRBV3-2); TRBD1 matches at 11 bases. The germline gives CDR1 LGHDT, CDR2 YNNKEL (reference sequence). The CDR3 totals 15 residues. Germline trimming cut 4 bases from V and 6 bases from J; bases unmatched to any gene: 5. This CDR3 reads CASSRTGGLGQPQHF. CDR3 DNA sequence: TGTGCCAGCAGCCGGACAGGGGGCTTGGGTCAGCCCCAGCATTTT.

The chain has TRBV14 and TRBJ1-6; D not certain. Germline lookup yields CDR1 SGHDN and CDR2 FVKESK. This CDR3 spans 13 amino acids. Trimming cost V 4 bases and J 9 bases, with 10 bases left between them. The CDR3 is CASSPRSSSPLHF. In DNA, the CDR3 is TGTGCCAGCAGCCCCCGATCCAGTTCACCCCTCCACTTT.

The chain couples TRBV6-1 to TRBJ2-5; unclear D gene. Germline V gene lookup returns CDR1 MNHNS and CDR2 SASEGT. V was clipped by 0 bases and J by 2 bases, with 4 bases between them. This CDR3 has 13 residues. The CDR3 coding sequence is TGTGCCAGCAGTGAAGCGGGTCAAGAGACCCAGTACTTC. Protein sequence: CASSEAGQETQYF.

This rearrangement joins TRBV7-6 to TRBJ1-5, with 8 bases identical to TRBD1. The CDR3 has 14 amino acids. Germline trimming cut 5 bases from V and 6 bases from J; bases unmatched to any gene: 6. CDR1 and CDR2 (germline): SGHVS, FNYEAQ. Here the CDR3 DNA reads TGTGCCAGCAGCCTGACAGGGGACGGTCAGCCCCAGCATTTT. It codes for CASSLTGDGQPQHF.

This rearrangement joins TRBV5-1 to TRBJ2-3, with TRBD1 matching over 10 bases. J was trimmed by 5 bases and V by 2 bases; bases with no gene match: 11. The CDR3 consists of 17 residues. The germline gives CDR1 SGHRS, CDR2 YFSETQ. The CDR3 sequence is CASSFQGTGVGQDTQYF. In DNA form, the CDR3 reads TGCGCCAGCAGCTTCCAGGGGACAGGGGTCGGTCAAGATACGCAGTATTTT.

The chain uses TRBV5-1 and TRBJ2-7; 7 bases agree with TRBD1. V gave up 0 bases and J gave up 0 bases; unmatched junction bases: 3. Per the germline V gene, CDR1 is SGHRS and CDR2 is YFSETQ. This CDR3 region has 15 residues. The chain's CDR3 is CASSLVRDSSYEQYF. Written as DNA, the CDR3 is TGCGCCAGCAGCTTGGTTCGGGACAGCTCCTACGAGCAGTACTTC. Complete variable domain (other parts from reference TRBV5-1 and TRBJ2-7): KAGVTQTPRYLIKTRGQQVTLSCSPISGHRSVSWYQQTPGQGLQFLFEYFSETQRNKGNFPGRFSGRQFSNSRSEMNVSTLELGDSALYLCASSLVRDSSYEQYFGPGTRLTVT.

The chain is built from TRBV2 and TRBJ1-2; D is ambiguous. V shed 3 bases and J shed 5 bases, with 10 bases lying between them. There are 13 residues in the CDR3. CDR1 and CDR2 (germline): SNHLY, FYNNEI. In DNA form, the CDR3 reads TGTGCCAGCAGTGAGTCCCGGGAATATGGCTACACCTTC. This codes for CASSESREYGYTF.

This chain links TRBV3-1 (or the pseudogene TRBV3-2) with TRBJ1-2; 8 bases align to TRBD1. Germline-derived CDR1 and CDR2 are LGHDT and YNNKEL (reference sequence). This CDR3 has 13 amino acids. With 4 bases clipped from V and 4 bases from J, the junction kept 2 bases outside the gene matches. As DNA, the CDR3 is TGTGCCAGCAGCCCGGACAGGGCCTATGGCTACACCTTC. This gives the protein CASSPDRAYGYTF.

The chain joins TRBV14 to TRBJ2-1, with 9 nucleotides matching TRBD2. CDR3 size: 16 residues. V shed 9 bases and J 7 bases; nucleotides not matched to a gene: 16. Germline-derived CDR1 and CDR2 are SGHDN and FVKESK. CDR3 region: CARRAAGLATVNEQFF. DNA of the CDR3: TGTGCCAGAAGGGCTGCGGGACTAGCCACTGTTAATGAGCAGTTCTTC.